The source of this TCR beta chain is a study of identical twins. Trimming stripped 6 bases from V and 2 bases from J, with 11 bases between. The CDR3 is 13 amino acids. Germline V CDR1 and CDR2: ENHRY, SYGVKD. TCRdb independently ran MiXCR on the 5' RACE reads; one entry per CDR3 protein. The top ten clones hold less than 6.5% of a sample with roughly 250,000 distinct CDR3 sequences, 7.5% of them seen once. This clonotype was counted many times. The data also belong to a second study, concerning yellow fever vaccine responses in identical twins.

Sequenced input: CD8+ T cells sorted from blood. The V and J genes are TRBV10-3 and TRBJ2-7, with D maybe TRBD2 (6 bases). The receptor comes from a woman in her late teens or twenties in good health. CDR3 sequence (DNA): TGTGCCATCAGAGAGGGACTGCCCTACGAGCAGTACTTC. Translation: CAIREGLPYEQYF.